This TCR beta chain came from a study of blood T cell repertoires in COVID-19. Study summary: COVID-19 samples, acute and convalescent, were from the United States, Italy and Spain. Sample material is recorded as cDNA or gDNA derived from T cells, B-cell-depleted T cells, or PBMCs.

With 7 bases removed from V and 0 bases from J, the gap between germline ends came to 8 bases. This CDR3 contains 12 residues. CDR1 and CDR2 (germline): SGHDT, YYEEEE. Authors' processing steps: Cell counts per sample came from amplifying reference gene primers. The method was immunoSEQ multiplex PCR; TCRdb's version includes in-frame clones alone and lacks a portion of them. The DNA gave D and trimming, while V, J and clone size come from that table. This table has some 200,000 clones, about 80% appearing once. The source material was peripheral blood. The J gene is TRBJ2-7, the V gene TRBV5-6, with D tentatively TRBD1 (6 bases). The receptor's source is a human donor with acute or convalescent COVID-19. The donor label of this sample is uncertain. The CDR3 DNA reads as TGTGCCAGCCAGGGGAGCTCCTACGAGCAGTACTTC. Amino acid sequence: CASQGSSYEQYF.